This record concerns one T cell receptor (beta chain) sequence. CDR3 length equals 15 residues. V was cut by 1 base and J by 6 bases, with 13 bases left in between. Germline V gene lookup returns CDR1 SGHTA and CDR2 FQGTGA. Data came from immunoSEQ multiplex PCR; TCRdb stores just in-frame clones and leaves some out. The sample carries millions of clones, about 92% recorded once. This sample is drawn from a study of shared clonotypes between healthy human individuals. Positive CCR7 selection of CD45RO-negative cells yielded the naive CD8 cells, and terminally differentiated effector memory CD45RA+ cells were excluded. The study drew all its donors from Caucasian adults living in Nashville, Tennessee.

The clonotype comes from a man aged 18 to 29 in good health. Some clones in this sample may be carry-over from other donors' samples. Sequences were obtained from naive CD8+ T cells from PBMCs. V gene TRBV7-3 combines with J gene TRBJ2-1, with a weak D call TRBD1 (6 bases). The CDR3 DNA is TGTGCCAGCAGCTTAATGACAGGAGTAGGCAATGAGCAGTTCTTC. Its protein product is CASSLMTGVGNEQFF.